This is a list of T cell receptor beta chains from one sample in a study of neurological immune-mediated disorders. MiXCR, applied by TCRdb to the 5' RACE reads, yields one record per CDR3 protein. The table lists roughly 46,000 distinct CDR3 sequences, around 2% of them singletons, with less than 2.5% in the top ten. Sequences were obtained from PBMCs. All receptors derive from a middle-aged woman with multiple sclerosis. CDR3s include the opening cysteine and the closing phenylalanine or tryptophan. A D gene is named only where the DNA matches it firmly. Each size is once, few, many or a size class.

TRBV5-5,TRBJ2-3,.,many,TGTGCCAGCAGCTTGGAACTAGTCTCAGATACGCAGTATTTT,CASSLELVSDTQYF
TRBV9,TRBJ1-2,.,many,TGTGCCAGCAGCGTATATTCGGGATTAGGGTATGGCTACACCTTC,CASSVYSGLGYGYTF
TRBV24-1,TRBJ2-5,TRBD1,few,TGTGCCACCAGTGACCCTATCCCGGGACAGGGAGAGACCCAGTACTTC,CATSDPIPGQGETQYF
TRBV20-1,TRBJ2-5,.,few,TGCAGTGCTAGACTACTAACGGCAGAGACCCAGTACTTC,CSARLLTAETQYF
TRBV3-1,TRBJ1-4,.,many,TGTGCCAGCAGCCTTGCTGCGACGGGCCGGGCTGGTGAAAAACTGTTTTTT,CASSLAATGRAGEKLFF
TRBV29-1,TRBJ1-1,.,many,TGCAGCGTTGGGGCAGGGTCGGCTGAAGCTTTCTTT,CSVGAGSAEAFF
TRBV3-1,TRBJ2-3,TRBD2,many,TGTGCCAGCAGCCAAGATACCAGCGGGGGGGCCCGAGATACGCAGTATTTT,CASSQDTSGGARDTQYF
TRBV5-1,TRBJ2-2,.,many,TGCGCCAGCAGCGCCAGGGCGCCCGGGGAGCTGTTTTTT,CASSARAPGELFF
TRBV24-1,TRBJ1-5,.,many,TGTGCCACCAGTGCCGCCCGGCCCCAGCCCCAGCATTTT,CATSAARPQPQHF
TRBV20-1,TRBJ2-3,TRBD2,many,TGCAGTGCTCCCGGGACTAGCGGGGGCCGAAGCACAGATACGCAGTATTTT,CSAPGTSGGRSTDTQYF
TRBV7-9,TRBJ2-5,.,many,TGTGCCAGCACCTTAGGGGCCCAAGAGACCCAGTACTTC,CASTLGAQETQYF
TRBV20-1,TRBJ2-3,.,many,TGCAGTGCCCTCATCACAGGGGATACGCAGTATTTT,CSALITGDTQYF